One sample yielded the 2 T cell receptor beta chains listed below, sequenced in a study of blood T cell repertoires in COVID-19. Method: immunoSEQ multiplex PCR; TCRdb's copy keeps in-frame clones and lacks some. This sample has roughly 15,000 clones; approximately 83% occur once, and the top ten carry around a third. Sample: peripheral blood. Receptor source: a man between 70 and 80 years old in a cohort sampled during active COVID-19.

The rearrangement uses TRBV6-2 or TRBV6-3 and TRBJ1-1; 7 nucleotides line up with TRBD1. V was pared by 0 bases and J by 5 bases, with 6 bases of the junction left unmatched. Germline V gives CDR1 MNHEY, CDR2 SVGEGT. The CDR3 runs 15 residues. This CDR3 is CASSYSTRGWTEAFF. The CDR3 coding sequence is TGTGCCAGCAGTTACTCGACCAGGGGGTGGACTGAAGCTTTCTTT.

The V and J genes are TRBV11-2 and TRBJ2-6; D is possibly TRBD1 (6 bases). There are 18 residues in the CDR3. Trimming removed 5 bases from V and 0 bases from J, with 17 bases in between. Germline lookup yields CDR1 SGHAT and CDR2 FQNNGV. Here the CDR3 DNA reads TGTGCCAGCAGCCCCCGCGAAGGGGGTACCTCTGGGGCCAACGTCCTGACTTTC. Translating it yields CASSPREGGTSGANVLTF.